The 2 T cell receptor beta chains below come from one sample, sequenced in a study of blood T cell repertoires in COVID-19. The data were produced by immunoSEQ multiplex PCR, yet TCRdb's version contains in-frame clones alone and is incomplete. The profile shows 200,000 to 300,000 clones, 91% of them singletons. Specimen: peripheral blood. The receptors were gathered from a person between 18 and 35 years old with COVID-19, enrolled during active disease.

This rearrangement joins TRBV18 to TRBJ1-2; D gene uncertain. The CDR3 totals 14 residues. Per the germline V gene, CDR1 is KGHSH and CDR2 is LQKENI. Trimming stripped 3 bases from V and 7 bases from J, with 15 bases between. DNA for the CDR3: TGTGCCAGCTCACCGGATAATGTGGGAGGTGGCTACACCTTC. It is translated as CASSPDNVGGGYTF.

This chain uses TRBV7-9 with TRBJ1-1, with TRBD1 matching over 7 bases. Germline V lookup: CDR1 SEHNR, CDR2 FQNEAQ (reference sequence). The CDR3 has 13 amino acids. J was trimmed by 3 bases and V by 6 bases; bases with no gene match: 4. The CDR3 nucleotides are TGTGCCAGCAGAAGCGGACAGGACACTGAAGCTTTCTTT. Translation gives CASRSGQDTEAFF.